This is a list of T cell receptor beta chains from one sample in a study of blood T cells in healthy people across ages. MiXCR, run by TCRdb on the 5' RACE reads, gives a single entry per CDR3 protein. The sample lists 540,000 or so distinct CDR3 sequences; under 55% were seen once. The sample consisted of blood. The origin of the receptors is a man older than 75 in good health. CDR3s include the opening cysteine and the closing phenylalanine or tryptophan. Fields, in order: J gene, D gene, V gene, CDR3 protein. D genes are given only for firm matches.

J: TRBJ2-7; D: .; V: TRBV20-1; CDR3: CSASGGPYEQYF
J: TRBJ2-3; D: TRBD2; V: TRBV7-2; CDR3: CASSDTGGADTQYF
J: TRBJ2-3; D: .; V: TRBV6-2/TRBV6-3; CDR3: CASTNGGSTDTQYF
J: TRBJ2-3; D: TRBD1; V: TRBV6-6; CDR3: CASSYSGQGSSTDTQYF
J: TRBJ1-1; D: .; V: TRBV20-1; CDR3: CSARGPQGGTEAFF
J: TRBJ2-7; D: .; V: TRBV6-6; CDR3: CASSDLVYEQYF
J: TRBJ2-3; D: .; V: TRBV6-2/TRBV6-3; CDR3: CASSAPGPDTQYF
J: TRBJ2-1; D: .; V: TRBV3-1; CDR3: CASSETGGSYNEQFF
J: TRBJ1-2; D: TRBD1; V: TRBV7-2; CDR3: CASSLASLGTGQNYGYTF
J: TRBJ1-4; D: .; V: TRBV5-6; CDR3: CASSFRASWEKLFF
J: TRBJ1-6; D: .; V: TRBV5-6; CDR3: CASSLDGPILEPLHF
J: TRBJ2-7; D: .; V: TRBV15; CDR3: CATSRDDEQYF
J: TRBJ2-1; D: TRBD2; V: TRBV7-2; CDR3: CASRLGYSGRPYNEQFF
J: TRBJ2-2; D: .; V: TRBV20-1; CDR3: CSANPGTKNTGELFF
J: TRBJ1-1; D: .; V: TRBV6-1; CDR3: CASSEAYTEAFF
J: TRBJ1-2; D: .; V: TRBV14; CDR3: CASSQDLIGYGYTF
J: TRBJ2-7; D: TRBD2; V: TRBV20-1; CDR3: CSARARGSGNNVYEQYF
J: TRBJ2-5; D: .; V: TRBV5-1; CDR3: CASSNPGSHGTQYF
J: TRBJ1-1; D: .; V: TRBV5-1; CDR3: CASSLANGPNTEAFF
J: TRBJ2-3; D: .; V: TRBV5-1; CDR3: CASSLWGEDTQYF
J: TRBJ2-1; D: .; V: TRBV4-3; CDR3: CASSQERGWSYNEQFF
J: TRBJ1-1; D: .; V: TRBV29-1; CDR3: CSVAGRANTEAFF
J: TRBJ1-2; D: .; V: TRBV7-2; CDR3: CASSYAGPYGYTF